These 21 T cell receptor beta chains were all obtained from the same sample, sequenced in a study of lymphopenia after photon versus proton radiotherapy. Generated by immunoSEQ multiplex PCR, the TCRdb table keeps only in-frame clones and is missing some. The table lists approximately 30,000 clones, about four fifths of them singletons. The sequencing used peripheral blood, collected from a patient treated with photon-based radiotherapy. Source of these receptors: a man aged 50 or older with gastric cancer.

The chain is built from TRBV4-3 and TRBJ2-1; D tentatively fits TRBD1 or TRBD2 (5 bases each). Trimming cost V 0 bases and J 2 bases, with 11 bases left between them. The CDR3 runs to 16 residues. The V gene's germline CDR1 is LGHNA and CDR2 YSLEER. Here the CDR3 reads CASSQESGTPYNEQFF. In DNA form, the CDR3 reads TGCGCCAGCAGCCAAGAGTCCGGGACCCCCTACAATGAGCAGTTCTTC.

V gene TRBV18 combines with J gene TRBJ1-2; unclear D gene. Germline lookup yields CDR1 KGHSH and CDR2 LQKENI. Trimming removed 3 bases from V and 8 bases from J, with 13 bases in between. The CDR3 is 13 residues long. CDR3 DNA sequence: TGTGCCAGCTCACCCCGGGCTTGGGAAGGCTACACCTTC. Its protein product is CASSPRAWEGYTF. Filled out from reference TRBV18 and TRBJ1-2, the complete variable domain reads NAGVMQNPRHLVRRRGQEARLRCSPMKGHSHVYWYRQLPEEGLKFMVYLQKENIIDESGMPKERFSAEFPKEGPSILRIQQVVRGDSAAYFCASSPRAWEGYTFGSGTRLTVV.

The chain couples TRBV6-1 to TRBJ2-2; D is perhaps TRBD1 (6 bases). The germline V gene has CDR1 MNHNS and CDR2 SASEGT. Between the trimmed V and J ends, which lost 1 base and 4 bases, there was a span of 13 bases. This CDR3 comprises 16 residues. The DNA for the CDR3 is TGTGCCAGCAGTGAAGTTAAGGGGGTGGTCACCGGGGAGCTGTTTTTT. It codes for CASSEVKGVVTGELFF.

This clone was seen a few times. J is TRBJ1-2 and V is TRBV7-3; TRBD1 is a possible D gene (5 bases). This CDR3 is built from 14 residues. Trimming took off 5 bases at V and 8 bases at J, with 18 bases between the two ends. In germline, CDR1 is SGHTA, CDR2 FQGTGA. The CDR3 region is CASSPRGTSGGYTF. In DNA form, the CDR3 reads TGTGCCAGCAGCCCCCGGGGGACCTCTGGCGGCTACACCTTC.

The V call is TRBV30, the J call TRBJ2-2, with D perhaps matching TRBD1 (5 bases). The CDR3 has 11 residues. Trimming took off 5 bases at V and 6 bases at J, with 7 bases between the two ends. The V gene's germline CDR1 is GTSNPN and CDR2 SVGIG (reference sequence). CDR3 sequence reads: CAWGRAGELFF. CDR3 nucleotide sequence: TGTGCCTGGGGCAGGGCCGGGGAGCTGTTTTTT. The full variable domain, completed using reference TRBV30 and TRBJ2-2, is SQTIHQWPATLVQPVGSPLSLECTVEGTSNPNLYWYRQAAGRGLQLLFYSVGIGQISSEVPQNLSASRPQDRQFILSSKKLLLSDSGFYLCAWGRAGELFFGEGSRLTVL.

This chain uses TRBV5-6 with TRBJ1-1, with D perhaps TRBD1 (5 bases). V lost 3 bases and J 4 bases, leaving 13 bases between the germline ends. This CDR3 is built from 14 residues. From germline, CDR1 is SGHDT and CDR2 YYEEEE. DNA of the CDR3: TGTGCCAGCAGCTCCGGGGACGGGCCCACTGAAGCTTTCTTT. Translation gives CASSSGDGPTEAFF.

The chain is built from TRBV5-5 and TRBJ2-7; possibly TRBD2 for D (5 bases). Germline V gives CDR1 SGHKS, CDR2 YYEKEE (reference sequence). CDR3 length: 15 amino acids. The V end was cut by 0 bases, the J end by 4 bases, with 14 bases between. Here the CDR3 reads CASSLVGDQTYEQYF. CDR3 bases: TGTGCCAGCAGCTTGGTGGGAGACCAGACGTACGAGCAGTACTTC.

J is TRBJ2-3 and V is TRBV10-1, with 13 nucleotides matching TRBD2. Per germline, CDR1 WNHNN and CDR2 SYGVQD (reference sequence). The CDR3 runs 15 residues. The trim removed 6 bases at V and 5 bases at J, leaving 5 bases unmatched. The CDR3 nucleotides read TGCGCCAGCAGCGCCTGGACTAGCGGGGGAGATACGCAGTATTTT. It translates to CASSAWTSGGDTQYF.

CDR3 protein: CASSYTGGGEFF. In nucleotides, the CDR3 is TGCGCCAGCAGCTACACTGGAGGTGGAGAGTTCTTC. V usage is TRBV5-1 and J usage is TRBJ2-1; D perhaps matches TRBD2 (5 bases). V dropped 3 bases and J dropped 14 bases, with 15 bases sitting between them. Germline CDR1 SGHRS, CDR2 YFSETQ. This CDR3 spans 12 amino acids.

J is TRBJ2-7 and V is TRBV11-3; D unresolved. With 5 bases removed from V and 1 base from J, the gap between germline ends came to 15 bases. The CDR3 covers 15 residues. Germline values: CDR1 SGHNT, CDR2 YENEEA. CDR3 coding DNA: TGTGCCAGCAGCCACGATCGCGGCAGATCCTACGAGCAGTACGTC. It is translated as CASSHDRGRSYEQYV.

The chain joins TRBV11-2 to TRBJ2-1, with a tentative D call TRBD1 (6 bases). V was trimmed by 1 base and J by 1 base, leaving 8 bases between them. The CDR3 has 15 amino acids. Germline V CDR1 and CDR2: SGHAT, FQNNGV. The CDR3 is CASSLARGSYNEQFF. Here the CDR3 DNA reads TGTGCCAGCAGCTTAGCTAGGGGGTCCTACAATGAGCAGTTCTTC.

The gene calls are TRBV5-6 and TRBJ2-3; 9 bases match TRBD2. CDR1 SGHDT and CDR2 YYEEEE come from the germline V gene. This CDR3 is 15 amino acids long. V trimming: 2 bases; J trimming: 6 bases; junction bases outside the gene matches: 7. CDR3 DNA: TGTGCCAGCAGCTTTGGCGGGGGGGCCTGGGATACGCAGTATTTT. Translated, it gives CASSFGGGAWDTQYF.

This clone was seen more than once but under ten times. V is TRBV18 and J is TRBJ1-5; unclear D gene. The V and J ends lost 1 base and 5 bases respectively, with 6 bases between them. The CDR3 runs 13 residues. Germline CDR1 reads KGHSH; CDR2 reads LQKENI. CDR3 sequence: CASSPHEDQPQHF. In nucleotides, the CDR3 is TGTGCCAGCTCACCACATGAGGATCAGCCCCAGCATTTT.

The chain couples TRBV11-2 to TRBJ1-5; a possible D gene is TRBD1 (5 bases). The germline V and J ends were trimmed by 6 bases and 0 bases, with 9 bases remaining between them. The CDR3 has 14 residues. Germline V CDR1 and CDR2: SGHAT, FQNNGV. Written as DNA, the CDR3 is TGTGCCAGCAGGGCTAGGGGTAGCAATCAGCCCCAGCATTTT. It translates to CASRARGSNQPQHF.

This chain uses TRBV5-1 with TRBJ2-6; 8 nucleotides align to TRBD1. CDR3 length: 17 residues. Germline V gives CDR1 SGHRS, CDR2 YFSETQ. Trimming took 4 bases from V and 2 from J; bases not matched to a gene: 8. The CDR3: CASSDATGGPGANVLTF. For the CDR3, the DNA is TGCGCCAGCAGCGACGCAACAGGGGGGCCTGGGGCCAACGTCCTGACTTTC. Variable domain in full (rest from reference TRBV5-1 and TRBJ2-6): KAGVTQTPRYLIKTRGQQVTLSCSPISGHRSVSWYQQTPGQGLQFLFEYFSETQRNKGNFPGRFSGRQFSNSRSEMNVSTLELGDSALYLCASSDATGGPGANVLTFGAGSRLTVL.

This clone has a handful of counts. This chain connects TRBV29-1 to TRBJ2-2, with D tentatively TRBD1 (5 bases). The CDR3 runs 13 residues. Germline-derived CDR1 and CDR2 are SQVTM and ANQGSEA. V was clipped by 2 bases and J by 3 bases, with 7 bases between them. The CDR3 protein is CSVEKGYTGELFF. DNA for the CDR3: TGCAGCGTTGAAAAGGGGTACACCGGGGAGCTGTTTTTT.

In its sample, this clone was seen once. The chain combines TRBV7-9 with TRBJ2-3; D gene uncertain. The CDR3 contains 14 residues. V lost 7 bases to trimming and J lost 0 bases, with 11 bases between them. Germline loops: CDR1 SEHNR, CDR2 FQNEAQ (reference sequence). The CDR3 bases are TGTGCCAGCAATCAGGACCCAAGCACAGATACGCAGTATTTT. It specifies CASNQDPSTDTQYF.

This chain joins TRBV6-6 and TRBJ1-3, with D perhaps matching TRBD1 (5 bases). This CDR3 has 14 amino acids. Germline V gives CDR1 MNHNY, CDR2 SVGAGI (reference sequence). V shed 2 bases and J shed 4 bases, with 9 bases lying between them. The CDR3 DNA reads as TGTGCCAGCAGTTACCATGGGACCGGAAACACCATATATTTT. Translated, it gives CASSYHGTGNTIYF.

The chain links TRBV6-4 to TRBJ2-1; 9 nucleotides align to TRBD1. CDR3 length: 16 amino acids. J lost 6 bases, V lost 3 bases, and 9 bases had no gene match. The germline CDR1 and CDR2 sequences are MRHNA and SNTAGT. The CDR3 region is CASSDTGQGSSNEQFF. In DNA, the CDR3 is TGTGCCAGCAGTGATACGGGACAGGGAAGTAGCAATGAGCAGTTCTTC.

The V gene is TRBV7-9, the J gene TRBJ2-1; TRBD1 is a possible D gene (6 bases). V was clipped by 5 bases and J by 7 bases, with 18 bases between them. The CDR3 totals 15 residues. CDR1 is SEHNR, CDR2 FQNEAQ, per germline (reference sequence). CDR3 nucleotide sequence: TGTGCCAGCAGCAGCCCTAACAGGGTTCGGAATGAGCAGTTCTTC. Translating it yields CASSSPNRVRNEQFF.

This clone was picked up a small number of times. The chain combines TRBV5-1 with TRBJ2-1; D not resolved. Trimming shortened V by 5 bases and J by 0 bases, and 6 bases separated the two germline ends. The germline CDR1 and CDR2 sequences are SGHRS and YFSETQ. This CDR3 has 13 residues. CDR3: CASRTDSYNEQFF. CDR3 sequence (DNA): TGCGCCAGCAGAACGGACTCCTACAATGAGCAGTTCTTC.